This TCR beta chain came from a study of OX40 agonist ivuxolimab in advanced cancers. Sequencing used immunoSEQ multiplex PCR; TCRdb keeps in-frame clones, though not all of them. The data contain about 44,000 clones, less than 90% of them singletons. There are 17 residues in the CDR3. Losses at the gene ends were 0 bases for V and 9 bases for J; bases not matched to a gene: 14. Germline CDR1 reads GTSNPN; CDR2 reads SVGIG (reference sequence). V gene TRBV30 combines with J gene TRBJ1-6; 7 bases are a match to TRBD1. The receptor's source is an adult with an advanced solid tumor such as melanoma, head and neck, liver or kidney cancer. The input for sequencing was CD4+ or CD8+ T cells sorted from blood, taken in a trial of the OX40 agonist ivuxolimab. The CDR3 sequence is CAWSVRGQQLQGSPLHF. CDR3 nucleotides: TGTGCCTGGAGTGTACGGGGACAGCAACTTCAAGGTTCACCCCTCCACTTT.